This T cell receptor (beta chain) is from a study of neurological immune-mediated disorders. The unsorted libraries had their origin in 2 million PBMCs stored at -80 C. Study findings and constraints: None of the features examined (clinical or MRI) was associated with the multiple sclerosis repertoire cluster.

Trimming removed 6 bases from V and 5 bases from J; junction bases left unmatched: 19. Germline CDR1 MNHEY, CDR2 SVGEGT. This CDR3 is 18 amino acids long. Ten or more counts support this clonotype. What it recognizes is unknown. TCRdb independently ran MiXCR on the 5' RACE reads; one entry per CDR3 protein. The sample comprises 40,000 to 50,000 distinct CDR3 sequences, 2.5% of which are singletons, and approximately 12% rests with the top ten. The V gene is TRBV6-2 or TRBV6-3, the J gene TRBJ2-1, with 7 bases aligning to TRBD2. Sequencing was done on a sample of PBMCs. The receptor's source is a man aged 25 to 45 with multiple sclerosis. DNA for the CDR3: TGTGCCAGCAGCCAAGGTCTCTGGGAGCGGGGAGGCGACAATGAGCAGTTCTTC. Translating gives CASSQGLWERGGDNEQFF.